Listed here are 20 T cell receptor beta chains from one sample, sequenced in a study of T cells after yellow fever vaccination. TCRdb used MiXCR to reprocess the 5' RACE reads, holding one entry per CDR3 protein. The table records about 500,000 distinct CDR3 sequences, less than 20% of them present only once. The specimen was PBMCs, collected roughly 5 days after the first yellow fever vaccination. These receptors came from a man between 18 and 29 years old who received the YFV17D yellow fever vaccine.

The CDR3 sequence: CATREGTEIGLFF. Written as DNA, the CDR3 is TGTGCCACCAGGGAGGGGACCGAAATTGGACTGTTTTTT. The V call is TRBV15, the J call TRBJ1-4; possible D gene TRBD1, 5 bases. Germline-derived CDR1 and CDR2 are LNHNV and YYDKDF (reference sequence). The germline V and J ends were trimmed by 6 bases and 13 bases, with 18 bases remaining between them. This CDR3 contains 13 residues. Variable domain in full (rest from reference TRBV15 and TRBJ1-4): DAMVIQNPRYQVTQFGKPVTLSCSQTLNHNVMYWYQQKSSQAPKLLFHYYDKDFNNEADTPDNFQSRRPNTSFCFLDIRSPGLGDTAMYLCATREGTEIGLFFGSGTQLSVL.

In its sample, this clonotype was seen a few times. CDR3 nucleotides: TGTGCCAGCAGTGCAGGACAGGGGAGAGCTGGAAACACCATATATTTT. Protein sequence: CASSAGQGRAGNTIYF. The chain carries TRBV27 and TRBJ1-3, with TRBD1 matching over 9 bases. Losses at the gene ends were 5 bases for V and 2 bases for J; bases not matched to a gene: 7. Germline assignment: CDR1 MNHEY and CDR2 SMNVEV (reference sequence). This CDR3 region has 16 residues.

J is TRBJ2-1 and V is TRBV25-1; maybe TRBD1 (5 bases). The CDR3 sequence is 16 residues long. Germline-derived CDR1 and CDR2 are MGHDK and SYGVNS. Deletions cut 1 base from V and 3 bases from J, with 13 bases between. Here the CDR3 DNA reads TGTGCCAGCAGTGAATCGGCAGGGTTCCACTACAATGAGCAGTTCTTC. It encodes CASSESAGFHYNEQFF. Variable domain in full (rest from reference TRBV25-1 and TRBJ2-1): EADIYQTPRYLVIGTGKKITLECSQTMGHDKMYWYQQDPGMELHLIHYSYGVNSTEKGDLSSESTVSRIRTEHFPLTLESARPSHTSQYLCASSESAGFHYNEQFFGPGTRLTVL.

The chain combines TRBV30 with TRBJ2-2; possibly TRBD1 for D (5 bases). Trimming cost V 0 bases and J 3 bases, with 11 bases left between them. CDR1 is GTSNPN, CDR2 SVGIG, per germline (reference sequence). The CDR3 runs 15 residues. This CDR3 reads CAWSVDRPDTGELFF. The CDR3 DNA follows: TGTGCCTGGAGTGTAGACAGACCAGACACCGGGGAGCTGTTTTTT.

The genes are TRBV18 and TRBJ1-3, with TRBD1 as a possible D gene (5 bases). Trimming took 0 bases from V and 7 from J, leaving 13 bases between them. Germline V gives CDR1 KGHSH, CDR2 LQKENI. This CDR3 spans 15 amino acids. The CDR3 sequence is CASSPPAQAPNTIYF. In DNA, the CDR3 is TGTGCCAGCTCACCACCGGCACAGGCCCCCAACACCATATATTTT. Combining the CDR3 with reference TRBV18 and TRBJ1-3 gives the whole variable domain NAGVMQNPRHLVRRRGQEARLRCSPMKGHSHVYWYRQLPEEGLKFMVYLQKENIIDESGMPKERFSAEFPKEGPSILRIQQVVRGDSAAYFCASSPPAQAPNTIYFGEGSWLTVV.

This clonotype was detected a few times. The chain employs TRBV11-1 and TRBJ2-3, with no clear D. Trimming pared 3 bases from V and 2 bases from J, leaving 6 bases between. CDR3 length: 13 residues. The germline V gene encodes CDR1 SGHAT and CDR2 FQDESV (reference sequence). The CDR3, as DNA: TGTGCCAGCAGCTTTATCCACACAGATACGCAGTATTTT. Protein: CASSFIHTDTQYF.

The chain uses TRBV6-2 or TRBV6-3 and TRBJ1-2; D is unresolved. CDR3 length: 11 amino acids. CDR1 is MNHEY, CDR2 SVGEGT, per germline. V lost 6 bases to trimming and J lost 4 bases, with 6 bases between them. The CDR3 DNA follows: TGTGCCAGCAGCTGGACCTATGGCTACACCTTC. Translating it yields CASSWTYGYTF.

The chain couples TRBV18 to TRBJ1-5; TRBD1 is a possible D gene (5 bases). Germline CDR1 and CDR2: KGHSH and LQKENI. The CDR3 is 15 residues long. V was shortened by 5 bases and J by 6 bases, with 17 bases between the two germline ends. DNA for the CDR3: TGTGCCAGCTCAGTATCGTCAGGGATTCGTCAGCCCCAGCATTTT. Translated, it gives CASSVSSGIRQPQHF.

V and J are TRBV3-1 and TRBJ1-5; no firm D call. Trimming left V 3 bases short and J 6 bases short, with 12 bases between. Germline V gene data show CDR1 as LGHDT and CDR2 as YNNKEL (reference sequence). The length of the CDR3 is 14 residues. The CDR3 DNA follows: TGTGCCAGCAGCCATGGCGGGAGCGGTCAGCCCCAGCATTTT. This encodes CASSHGGSGQPQHF.

This clonotype was recorded a few times. This chain joins TRBV20-1 and TRBJ1-5, with a tentative D call TRBD1 (5 bases). Germline-derived CDR1 and CDR2 are DFQATT and SNEGSKA (reference sequence). CDR3 length: 13 amino acids. Trimming cost V 3 bases and J 11 bases, with 17 bases left between them. The CDR3 sequence is CSARGEGVGAQHF. The CDR3 coding sequence is TGCAGTGCTAGGGGGGAAGGTGTAGGCGCCCAGCATTTT.

The rearrangement joins TRBV9 to TRBJ2-3; TRBD1 matches at 9 bases. The V and J ends lost 4 bases and 5 bases, in that order; junction bases with no gene match: 11. Per germline, CDR1 SGDLS and CDR2 YYNGEE. This CDR3 contains 16 residues. The CDR3 nucleotides read TGTGCCAGCAGCTCCCCGGGGGACAGGGCGAGAGATACGCAGTATTTT. Encoded protein: CASSSPGDRARDTQYF.

The chain has TRBV12-3 or TRBV12-4 and TRBJ2-7; 8 bases are shared with TRBD1. V shed 5 bases, J shed 0 bases, and the junction held 6 bases outside the gene matches. The CDR3 sequence is 15 residues long. CDR3 amino acids: CASSPAGTGSYEQYV. As DNA, the CDR3 is TGTGCCAGCAGTCCTGCCGGGACAGGCTCCTACGAGCAGTACGTC.

This chain uses TRBV5-1 with TRBJ2-1; 7 bases map to TRBD1. V dropped 1 base and J dropped 8; count of bases not matched to a gene: 15. Per germline, CDR1 SGHRS and CDR2 YFSETQ. The CDR3 loop spans 17 amino acids. The CDR3 DNA reads TGCGCCAGCAGCTTGTGGGGCGACAGGGTCTCTTACGATGAGCAGTTCTTC. Translated, it gives CASSLWGDRVSYDEQFF.

The chain uses TRBV7-2 and TRBJ2-7; D gene ambiguous. The CDR3 runs to 13 residues. Germline V gene sequence: CDR1 SGHTA, CDR2 FQGNSA. The V gene lost 3 bases and the J gene lost 4 bases, with 10 bases spanning the gap. For the CDR3, the DNA is TGTGCCAGCAGCTTCCAACAAGAATACGAGCAGTACTTC. Translating it yields CASSFQQEYEQYF.

Comments on this clonotype: The junction shows a germline mismatch at one end, possibly a read error. The chain combines TRBV10-1 with TRBJ2-3; D may correspond to TRBD1 or TRBD2 (5 bases each). The CDR3 loop spans 13 amino acids. Germline CDR1 reads WNHNN; CDR2 reads SYGVQD (reference sequence). In DNA, the CDR3 is TGCGCCAGGAGTGAGGATGGGACGGATACGCAGTATTTT. Encoded protein: CARSEDGTDTQYF.

In DNA, the CDR3 is TGTGCCAGCAGCCTCGACCACGGCTATGAGCAGTTCTTC. Amino acids: CASSLDHGYEQFF. The gene calls are TRBV14 and TRBJ2-1; D is uncertain. V was cut by 4 bases and J by 8 bases, with 12 bases left in between. Germline V CDR1 and CDR2: SGHDN, FVKESK. The CDR3 has 13 amino acids.

This clonotype was seen only a few times. This chain joins TRBV10-3 and TRBJ1-2, with a weak D call TRBD1 (6 bases). CDR1 and CDR2 from the germline V gene are ENHRY and SYGVKD. Trimming stripped 3 bases from V and 1 base from J, with 9 bases between. The CDR3 has 14 amino acids. The CDR3 reads CAISETGSNYGYTF. The DNA for the CDR3 is TGTGCCATCAGTGAAACAGGGAGTAACTATGGCTACACCTTC.

This clonotype was found a few times. This sequence joins TRBV3-1 and TRBJ2-5; 10 bases match TRBD2. This CDR3 spans 16 amino acids. The trim removed 4 bases at V and 4 bases at J, leaving 9 bases unmatched. In germline, CDR1 is LGHDT, CDR2 YNNKEL (reference sequence). CDR3 nucleotide sequence: TGTGCCAGCAGCCCTCTAGCGGGGGTACGAGGAGAGACCCAGTACTTC. It codes for CASSPLAGVRGETQYF.

V is TRBV5-1 and J is TRBJ2-1; no clear D gene. The V gene lost 4 bases and the J gene lost 2 bases, with 13 bases spanning the gap. The V gene's germline CDR1 is SGHRS and CDR2 YFSETQ. The CDR3 length is 15 residues. Written as DNA, the CDR3 is TGCGCCAGCAGCCAAGGGATATCGACCTACAATGAGCAGTTCTTC. Its protein product is CASSQGISTYNEQFF.

This clonotype was found a few times. The chain links TRBV6-4 to TRBJ1-1, with D perhaps matching TRBD1 (5 bases). V lost 7 bases and J 4 bases, leaving 25 bases between the germline ends. Per the germline V gene, CDR1 is MRHNA and CDR2 is SNTAGT. The CDR3 sequence is 17 residues long. CDR3 loop: CASTPLGYRGGSTEAFF. CDR3 in DNA: TGTGCCAGCACCCCCCTAGGATATAGGGGAGGTAGCACTGAAGCTTTCTTT.